This TCR beta chain was identified during a study of shared clonotypes between healthy human individuals. Study summary: Those who served as donors were a couple of women and a few men between the ages of 18 and 49.

The study, taken as a whole, reports: The sharing of about 5% of naive CD4 clonotypes was seen across several donors.

The repertoire was sequenced with immunoSEQ multiplex PCR; TCRdb's copy has only in-frame clones and lacks some. Among around 980,000 clones, about 84% were seen once, and the ten largest hold 0.55% to 0.7%. A remark on this clone: As yet, its antigen is unknown.

This CDR3 is built from 15 residues. Looked up from germline, CDR1 is MNHNS and CDR2 is SASEGT. Deletions cut 2 bases from V and 9 bases from J, with 17 bases between. Each donor was a Caucasian adult residing in Nashville, Tennessee. Material: memory CD4+ T cells from PBMCs. Noted subset: CD45RA-negative fraction. The clonotype originates from a man between 18 and 29 years old in good health. Some clones in this sample may be carry-over from other donors' samples. V and J are TRBV6-1 and TRBJ2-1; possible D gene TRBD2, 6 bases. The DNA of the CDR3 is TGTGCCAGCAGTGAACTTCGCGGGAATCGGGGTGAGCAGTTCTTC. Protein product: CASSELRGNRGEQFF.